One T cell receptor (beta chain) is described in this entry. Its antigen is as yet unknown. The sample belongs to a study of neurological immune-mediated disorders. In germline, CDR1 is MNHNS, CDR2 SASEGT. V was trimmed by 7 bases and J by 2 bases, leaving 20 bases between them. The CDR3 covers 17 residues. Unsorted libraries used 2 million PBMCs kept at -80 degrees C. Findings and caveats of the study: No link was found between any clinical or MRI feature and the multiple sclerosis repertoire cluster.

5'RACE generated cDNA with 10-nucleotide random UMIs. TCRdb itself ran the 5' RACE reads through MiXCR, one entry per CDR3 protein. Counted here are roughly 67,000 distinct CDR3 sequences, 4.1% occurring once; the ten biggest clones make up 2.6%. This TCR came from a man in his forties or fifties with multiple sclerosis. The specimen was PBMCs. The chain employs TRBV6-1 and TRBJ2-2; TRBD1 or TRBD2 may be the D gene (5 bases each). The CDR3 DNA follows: TGTGCCAGCACTCCCGTGGGGGTTGGGATCAACACCGGGGAGCTGTTTTTT. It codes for CASTPVGVGINTGELFF.